A single sample is the source of the 9 T cell receptor beta chains below, sequenced in a study of blood T cell repertoires in COVID-19. Using immunoSEQ multiplex PCR, the repertoire was profiled, and TCRdb retains in-frame clones only, with some absent. Of 300,000 to 400,000 clones listed, more than 75% are singletons. Sequencing was performed on peripheral blood. Receptors originate from a woman in her fifties or sixties with COVID-19, enrolled during active disease.

The chain employs TRBV2 and TRBJ2-3, with TRBD2 matching over 10 bases. V was clipped by 6 bases and J by 5 bases; unmatched bases: 11. This CDR3 is built from 16 residues. CDR1 is SNHLY and CDR2 is FYNNEI in the germline V gene. The DNA of the CDR3 is TGTGCCAGCAGCCTTGGGGGGACTAGCGATGGAGATACGCAGTATTTT. It codes for CASSLGGTSDGDTQYF.

The rearrangement links TRBV11-2 to TRBJ2-3, with TRBD2 matching 8 bases. After removal of 5 bases from V and 5 bases from J, the junction contained 12 bases not matched to a gene. Germline lookup yields CDR1 SGHAT and CDR2 FQNNGV. The CDR3 extends over 16 amino acids. The CDR3 loop is CASSPAQGLEKDTQYF. The CDR3 DNA reads TGTGCCAGCAGCCCCGCCCAGGGACTAGAGAAAGATACGCAGTATTTT.

This clone has only one observation. The rearrangement joins TRBV7-2 to TRBJ1-2; D may be TRBD1 (5 bases). Trimming shortened V by 5 bases and J by 4 bases, and 14 bases separated the two germline ends. Per the germline V gene, CDR1 is SGHTA and CDR2 is FQGNSA. The CDR3 sequence is 14 residues long. The DNA for the CDR3 is TGTGCCAGCAGCGCATTGGGGCCCCCCTATGGCTACACCTTC. Amino acids: CASSALGPPYGYTF.

This chain connects TRBV20-1 to TRBJ2-1, with 8 bases aligning to TRBD2. The CDR3 has 17 residues. V shed 3 bases, J shed 2 bases, and the junction held 12 bases outside the gene matches. The germline gives CDR1 DFQATT, CDR2 SNEGSKA (reference sequence). The CDR3 region is CSASAWPTSGPYNEQFF. The CDR3 nucleotides read TGCAGTGCTAGTGCGTGGCCAACTAGCGGACCCTACAATGAGCAGTTCTTC.

V gene TRBV5-6 combines with J gene TRBJ1-1; the D gene is possibly TRBD1 (5 bases). The CDR3 covers 17 residues. The germline V gene has CDR1 SGHDT and CDR2 YYEEEE. V lost 2 bases and J 0 bases, leaving 17 bases between the germline ends. The CDR3 coding sequence is TGTGCCAGCAGCTTTGGGGGGACTCAAGGAATGAACACTGAAGCTTTCTTT. Amino acids: CASSFGGTQGMNTEAFF.

This rearrangement joins TRBV30 to TRBJ2-7; TRBD2 aligns across 8 bases. This CDR3 region has 12 residues. CDR1 GTSNPN and CDR2 SVGIG come from the germline V gene (reference sequence). J was trimmed by 6 bases and V by 2 bases; bases with no gene match: 3. Here the CDR3 DNA reads TGTGCCTGGAGTTACCTAGCGGGCGAGCAGTACTTC. It translates to CAWSYLAGEQYF. Complete variable domain (other parts from reference TRBV30 and TRBJ2-7): SQTIHQWPATLVQPVGSPLSLECTVEGTSNPNLYWYRQAAGRGLQLLFYSVGIGQISSEVPQNLSASRPQDRQFILSSKKLLLSDSGFYLCAWSYLAGEQYFGPGTRLTVT.

The chain couples TRBV5-3 to TRBJ1-6; 8 bases agree with TRBD1. TRBV5-3 qualifies as an ORF whose function is uncertain. The CDR3 extends over 16 amino acids. V trimming: 4 bases; J trimming: 5 bases; junction bases outside the gene matches: 8. CDR3 DNA sequence: TGTGCCAGAAGCAAGACAGGGGAGAGCAATAATTCACCCCTCCACTTT. Translation: CARSKTGESNNSPLHF.

The V gene is TRBV7-8, the J gene TRBJ1-2, with TRBD1 as a possible D gene (5 bases). Germline CDR1 SGHVS, CDR2 FQNEAQ. The V and J ends lost 5 bases and 3 bases respectively, with 22 bases between them. CDR3 length: 17 amino acids. The CDR3: CASSALRLGPPDYGYTF. The CDR3 DNA reads TGTGCCAGCAGCGCCCTCCGTCTGGGGCCCCCCGACTATGGCTACACCTTC. Drawing the rest from reference TRBV7-8 and TRBJ1-2, the complete variable domain is GAGVSQSPRYKVAKRGQDVALRCDPISGHVSLFWYQQALGQGPEFLTYFQNEAQLDKSGLPSDRFFAERPEGSVSTLKIQRTQQEDSAVYLCASSALRLGPPDYGYTFGSGTRLTVV.

This clone is a singleton in its sample. The chain is built from TRBV5-1 and TRBJ2-1, with D hard to call. The germline V and J ends were trimmed by 0 bases and 0 bases, with 10 bases remaining between them. CDR1 is SGHRS and CDR2 is YFSETQ in the germline V gene. The CDR3 runs 16 residues. CDR3 in amino acids: CASSLADRSSYNEQFF. The CDR3 DNA is TGCGCCAGCAGCTTGGCCGATCGGAGCTCCTACAATGAGCAGTTCTTC.